This record covers a single T cell receptor beta chain. In the authors' workflow: Reference gene primer amplification in the assay estimated nucleated cell counts. Method: immunoSEQ multiplex PCR; TCRdb's copy keeps in-frame clones and lacks some. That table supplies the V and J calls and clone size; D and trimming were determined from the DNA. The sample lists 150,000 to 200,000 clones, approximately 90% seen once, with 10% in the top ten. This record belongs to a study of blood T cell repertoires in COVID-19. At the level of the study: The analysed material was cDNA or gDNA that came from T cells, B-cell-depleted T cells, or PBMCs.

Germline values: CDR1 SGHRS, CDR2 YFSETQ. With 4 bases removed from V and 4 bases from J, the gap between germline ends came to 11 bases. CDR3 length: 13 residues. This receptor was identified in a woman in her 70s with COVID-19, enrolled during active disease. The sample consisted of peripheral blood. The gene calls are TRBV5-1 and TRBJ1-1, with D unresolved. In DNA form, the CDR3 reads TGCGCCAGCAGCGTTGAAGGGAGCACTGAAGCTTTCTTT. Translation gives CASSVEGSTEAFF. The complete variable domain, with remaining parts taken from reference TRBV5-1 and TRBJ1-1, reads KAGVTQTPRYLIKTRGQQVTLSCSPISGHRSVSWYQQTPGQGLQFLFEYFSETQRNKGNFPGRFSGRQFSNSRSEMNVSTLELGDSALYLCASSVEGSTEAFFGQGTRLTVV.